This T cell receptor beta chain originates from a study of T cell repertoires in cytomegalovirus infection. Study background: Signatures in public TCR beta sequences pointed to both CMV infection and matching HLA type. Whole-study results and caveats: The study found HLA-C-restricted CMV-specific TCR beta clonotypes dominating the ex vivo response. Cumulated frequencies of public TCR beta families served to identify carriers of CMV plus the relevant HLA.

For this clonotype: As yet, its antigen is unknown.

CDR3 length: 15 amino acids. The germline V and J ends were trimmed by 0 bases and 8 bases, with 14 bases remaining between them. TCRdb processed the reads anew with MiXCR; each CDR3 protein has one entry. The data contain about 570,000 distinct CDR3 sequences, under 45% of them singletons. The clonotype originates from a human donor in good health (CMV status not recorded). Some clones in this sample may be carry-over from other donors' samples. This rearrangement joins TRBV5-3 to TRBJ1-4; tentative D call: TRBD1 (6 bases). TRBV5-3 carries the ORF label, with uncertain function. The starting material was cultured PBMCs, obtained from culture after CMV antigen stimulation. The CDR3 region is CARSLEGDRLEKLFF. The DNA of the CDR3 is TGTGCCAGAAGCTTGGAGGGTGACAGGCTCGAAAAACTGTTTTTT.